This TCR beta chain was found in a study of blood T cell repertoires in COVID-19. Clones were read by immunoSEQ multiplex PCR, and TCRdb kept only the in-frame ones, dropping some. The sample holds about 240,000 clones, roughly four fifths seen once. This CDR3 comprises 14 residues. Trimming pared 0 bases from V and 7 bases from J, leaving 7 bases between. CDR1 is SGHVS and CDR2 is FQNEAQ in the germline V gene. Sequencing was done on a sample of peripheral blood. The TCR was taken from a woman aged 60-75 years with active or convalescent COVID-19. The J gene is TRBJ1-6, the V gene TRBV7-8; D gene uncertain. The DNA of the CDR3 is TGTGCCAGCAGCTTAGCGCTCGGGAATTCACCCCTCCACTTT. Encoded protein: CASSLALGNSPLHF.